This TCR beta chain came from a study of blood T cell repertoires in COVID-19. The length of the CDR3 is 14 residues. CDR1 SSHAT and CDR2 FNYEAQ come from the germline V gene (reference sequence). Concerning this clone itself: Germline and junction disagree at one end, which may indicate a read error.

Only in-frame clones appear in the TCRdb table, and some are missing; sequencing was by immunoSEQ multiplex PCR. The data hold more than 95,000 clones, with 86% observed a single time. The chain employs TRBV7-7 and TRBJ2-7; possibly TRBD1 for D (5 bases). This TCR came from a woman aged 60-70 years in a cohort sampled during active or convalescent COVID-19. Sequences were obtained from peripheral blood. The CDR3 DNA follows: TGTGCTAGCAGCCCCGGACAAGGGGCCTACGAGCAGTACTTC. Amino acid sequence: CASSPGQGAYEQYF.